The sequence of this T cell receptor (beta chain) was determined in a study of blood T cell repertoires in COVID-19. In the case of this clone: Other DNA variants within this sample encode the same CDR3.

Method: immunoSEQ multiplex PCR; TCRdb's copy keeps in-frame clones and lacks some. The table has some 490,000 clones, roughly 88% seen once; the top ten hold roughly 3.2%. CDR3 size: 13 residues. Germline CDR1 and CDR2: SGHDT and YYEEEE. The V gene lost 0 bases and the J gene lost 6 bases, with 6 bases spanning the gap. The rearrangement uses TRBV5-6 and TRBJ2-2, with D perhaps matching TRBD1 (5 bases). Material: peripheral blood. The receptor was derived from a human donor in a cohort sampled during active COVID-19. The CDR3, as DNA: TGTGCCAGCAGCTTGGTCAGGGCCGGGGAGCTGTTTTTT. It encodes CASSLVRAGELFF.